The clone carrying this T cell receptor beta chain has at least ten counts. Antigen unknown. TCRdb processed the 5' RACE reads anew with MiXCR; each CDR3 protein has one entry. Here the sample spans approximately 42,000 distinct CDR3 sequences, roughly 11% being singletons. This sample was included in a study of CD8 T cells in ankylosing spondylitis. Study-level findings and limits: Disease-linked clones were CD8+ and relatively rare in peripheral blood. From matched ankylosing spondylitis synovial fluid, disease-linked clones were reportedly recovered at significantly enriched levels.

Trimming pared 8 bases from V and 8 bases from J, leaving 13 bases between. CDR1 and CDR2 from the germline V gene are LNHDA and SQIVND (reference sequence). The CDR3 length is 13 residues. The rearrangement uses TRBV19 and TRBJ1-6; a weak D match, TRBD1 (5 bases). Input material: blood, either unsorted or a sorted T cell fraction (not recorded which). This receptor was obtained from a male donor with ankylosing spondylitis or in good health (not recorded which). The DNA for the CDR3 is TGTGCCAGTGGGGGGTTGGTGGATTCACCCCTCCACTTT. This gives the protein CASGGLVDSPLHF.